The rows below give T cell receptor beta chains drawn from one sample of a study of cytomegalovirus exposure and HLA in healthy donors. The method was immunoSEQ multiplex PCR; TCRdb's version includes in-frame clones alone and lacks a portion of them. The table lists approximately 130,000 clones, around 77% of them singletons, with around 5.5% in the top ten. Sequences were obtained from PBMCs. The source of these receptors is a man younger than 35 in good health and CMV-seropositive. Both conserved end residues are part of each CDR3.

len | v_gene | CDR3aa
16 | TRBV4-2 | CASSQDRGTPQETQYF
11 | TRBV6-5 | CASSYPPAQYF
14 | TRBV9 | CASSVSPGYTEAFF
16 | TRBV29-1 | CSVEQAPGRGEETQYF
15 | TRBV7-8 | CASSEQGGGPYEQYF
17 | TRBV6-1 | CASSESEKYRGPFEAFF
15 | TRBV6-5 | CASRPTSGTTDTQYF
18 | TRBV15 | CATSSIQGSLRIDTEAFF
14 | TRBV10-3 | CAISPGQGYEKLFF
14 | TRBV6-1 | CASSPRGVGTEAFF
15 | TRBV9 | CASSPPLGLASEQYF
13 | TRBV29-1 | CSVATGGTYGYTF
15 | TRBV7-6 | CASSLAAGDGAEQYF
15 | TRBV5-6 | CASSRDRGSSYEQYF
15 | TRBV25-1 | CASSESRDRGKGYTF
16 | TRBV10-2 | CASSESTGPTGNTIYF
16 | TRBV10-3 | CAISASSGRSSYEQYF
13 | TRBV5-4 | CASRSQADYEQYF
14 | TRBV5-4 | CASSSDRESDGYTF
15 | TRBV11-2 | CASSLLRGAVDKLFF
16 | TRBV27 | CASRGGSGQPRETQYF
14 | TRBV27 | CASSSTGFNYEQYF
16 | TRBV5-6 | CASSPGTSGVYNEQFF
14 | TRBV5-6 | CASSEGLSEETQYF
11 | TRBV13 | CASSYGQGANF
18 | TRBV4-1 | CASSQDRGVAGSTDTQYF
15 | TRBV28 | CASTLEAGGRYEQYF
15 | TRBV5-4 | CASSLADGGQTEAFF
14 | TRBV7-9 | CASRLLGQQETQYF
12 | TRBV29-1 | CSVPTRFNEQFF
16 | TRBV5-4 | CASSLAPSGGTGELFF
15 | TRBV6-6 | CASRAGQGAPDEQYF
13 | TRBV30 | CAWETTNTGELFF
16 | TRBV6-1 | CASSEQDYDSNQPQHF
15 | TRBV15 | CATSRDLTPNTEAFF
14 | TRBV6-5 | CASTGTSFIYEQFF
14 | TRBV13 | CASSGRDSNTEAFF
16 | TRBV15 | CATSRDPTGASYEQYF
16 | TRBV28 | CASSTYIQREVNEQFF
16 | TRBV6-6 | CASSTPTRTGDETQYF
14 | TRBV6-1 | CASRPPDSSYEQYF
17 | TRBV19 | CASSIGNSGRRRNEQFF
16 | TRBV23-1 | CASAHRPGPWLEKLFF
14 | TRBV6-6 | CASSYSTGHYGYTF
14 | TRBV7-8 | CASSSGTGGDEQYF
15 | TRBV25-1 | CASTGQGSAYEKLFF
15 | TRBV7-9 | CASSLPGQGYGELFF
14 | TRBV6-1 | CASSEGGGAEEAFF
15 | TRBV27 | CASSSPWREGSEQYF
15 | TRBV12-5 | CASGSDRVSNQPQHF
14 | TRBV28 | CASLTSGYQETQYF
12 | TRBV5-1 | CASSLPPREQFF
13 | TRBV29-1 | CSVLGQGNTEAFF
18 | TRBV9 | CASSESGGSSKGPYEQYF
16 | TRBV9 | CASSVVWGANTGELFF
13 | TRBV7-3 | CASSSVVRETQYF
12 | TRBV13 | CASSFGDYEQYF
14 | TRBV5-4 | CASSPRETNYGYTF
13 | TRBV15 | CATSRDVNTEAFF
15 | TRBV2 | CASRPTDLSNQPQHF